The source of this T cell receptor (beta chain) is a study of T cell clonality in common variable immunodeficiency (dated by TCRdb to between 2014 and 2017). Overall results and qualifications from the work: Increased TCRbeta clonality was found in CVID subjects compared with healthy controls (t-test p = 0.018), with the increase being most characteristic of about a third of subjects. The authors noted that sequencing repertoires of T cell subpopulations would be needed to clarify what caused the increased clonality in CVID. CVID subjects shared fewer TCRbeta clones with each other than healthy controls did (p < 0.0001). Reportedly, TCRbeta sequences from CVID had fewer deletions and N-nucleotide insertions, and highly modified clones with 13 or more V deletions were absent from CVID. Although equal DNA input was used, an average of roughly 85,000 unique sequences per sample was obtained for controls, compared with approximately 31,000 for CVID samples. Differences among patients in the CVID cohort limited the correlations between repertoire features and clinical complications.

This clone was seen more than once but under ten times. There is no known antigen for this receptor. Read coverage stops 3 residues before the CDR3 terminus; the germline J gene supplies the remainder. Other DNA sequences in this sample translate to the same CDR3. For sequencing, equivalent amounts of genomic DNA were input from CVID and control samples. For every sample, a 60 bp segment covering the rearranged TCRbeta CDR3 region was amplified and then sequenced. The immunoSEQ assay, a bias-corrected multiplex PCR combined with high-throughput sequencing, was used to amplify TCRbeta. As for the authors' bioinformatics: Every unique nucleotide sequence was considered a clone and was annotated with V, D and J genes, copy number and frequency. Sequences were labeled productive if in frame, and non-productive if out of frame or containing stop codons. Clonality was calculated from Shannon's entropy as previously described. The predicted amino acid sequences of productive clones were used to derive the mean CDR3 Kyte-Doolittle hydropathy. The R hclust function was used to hierarchically cluster scaled V gene usage with Manhattan distance and complete linkage. Clone sharing by CDR3 amino acid sequence was assessed by resampling 12 repertoires per group over 100 rounds. Repertoires were searched for roughly 63 published EBV-specific and 245 published CMV-specific TCRbeta sequences. A couple of CVID samples yielding fewer than 10,000 sequences were excluded from analysis, leaving 42 CVID repertoires. Imported from immuneACCESS, the table was reduced by TCRdb to in-frame sequences with V and J called. These copies leave out some clones; in studies compared against another copy, an unresolved V gene accounts for under half, and the cause of the remainder is not known. V, J and clone size are those of that table, while D and trimming were read from the DNA. The data for this sample show 15,000 to 20,000 clones, each detected more than once. The ten largest clones add up to less than 15% of the sample.

Standard criteria, namely reduction of serum IgG, IgA and/or IgM below the normal range together with specific antibody deficiency, were applied for the diagnosis of CVID. There were 44 subjects in the CVID group (around 30 male and 15 or so female), ranging in age from about 8 to 64 years, with a mean age of around 40. Predominantly Caucasian heritage was noted among both the CVID patients and the healthy controls. At the time of study participation, every CVID subject had been on replacement immunoglobulin therapy for one year or longer. At the time of blood collection, no CVID subject was ill or was being treated with immunomodulatory or immunosuppressive medication. From each donor, 5 to 8 ml of heparinized peripheral whole blood was collected. Genomic DNA from adults with common variable immune deficiency (CVID) and from healthy adult controls was the source for sequencing TCRbeta CDR3 repertoires. Diluted blood was density-centrifuged over Hypaque 1077 or Ficoll-Paque to isolate peripheral blood mononuclear cells. Genomic DNA was extracted from unsorted mononuclear cells by Qiagen column purification or by a centrifugation-based method.

The germline V gene (reference sequence) gives CDR1 as LNHDA and CDR2 as SQIVND. The junction carries 9 bases between V and J, which are trimmed by 4 bases and 0 bases respectively. Reading from cysteine to phenylalanine, the CDR3 counts 14 amino acids. Shown are 33 bases from within the CDR3, in frame from base 1. Sequenced sample: peripheral blood mononuclear cells. The chain couples TRBV19 to TRBJ1-1; the D region possibly corresponds to TRBD1 (5 bases align). The sequence was obtained from a human donor with common variable immunodeficiency. The CDR3 reads CASSRGSLNTEAFF. Partial CDR3 DNA: TGTGCCAGTAGTAGGGGCAGCTTGAACACTGAA.